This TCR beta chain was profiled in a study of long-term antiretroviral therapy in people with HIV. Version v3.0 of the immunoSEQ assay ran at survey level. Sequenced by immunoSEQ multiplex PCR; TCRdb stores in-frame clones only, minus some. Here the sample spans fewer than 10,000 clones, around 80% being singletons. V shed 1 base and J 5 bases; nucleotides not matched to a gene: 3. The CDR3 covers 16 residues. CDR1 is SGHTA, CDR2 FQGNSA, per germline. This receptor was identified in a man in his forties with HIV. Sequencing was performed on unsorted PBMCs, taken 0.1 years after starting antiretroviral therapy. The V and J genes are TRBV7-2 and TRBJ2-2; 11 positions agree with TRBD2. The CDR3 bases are TGTGCCAGCAGCTTAGTCCTAGCGGGGGGAACCGGGGAGCTGTTTTTT. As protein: CASSLVLAGGTGELFF. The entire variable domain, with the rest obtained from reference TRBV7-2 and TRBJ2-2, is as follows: GAGVSQSPSNKVTEKGKDVELRCDPISGHTALYWYRQSLGQGLEFLIYFQGNSAPDKSGLPSDRFSAERTGGSVSTLTIQRTQQEDSAVYLCASSLVLAGGTGELFFGEGSRLTVL.